A single sample gave rise to the 4 T cell receptor beta chains below, sequenced in a study of cytomegalovirus exposure and HLA in healthy donors (dated by TCRdb to about 2017). The receptor library was made with the immunoSEQ multiplex PCR assay. A mixture of 60 forward primers for TCR Vbeta segments and 13 reverse primers for TCR Jbeta segments was used in the multiplex PCR. TCRdb mirrors the immuneACCESS table, restricted to in-frame sequences. Some clones are absent from its copies; in checked studies, under half trace to an unresolved V gene, and the reason for the others is unknown. This sample comprises under 200,000 clones, roughly 84% of them detected only once. Of the sample, roughly 1% is held by the ten largest clones. The sample comprised PBMCs. These receptors all stem from a man aged 25-45 years in good health and CMV-seronegative.

This clone appeared a single time. V usage is TRBV6-6 and J usage is TRBJ2-1; 14 nucleotides align to TRBD2. The CDR3 sequence is 15 residues long. The germline V gene encodes CDR1 MNHNY and CDR2 SVGAGI (reference sequence). With V trimmed by 2 bases and J by 7 bases, 1 base remained unmatched. As DNA, the CDR3 is TGTGCCAGCAGTTACGGGACTAGCGGGAGTAATGAGCAGTTCTTC. This encodes CASSYGTSGSNEQFF.

The chain couples TRBV11-3 to TRBJ2-5; possibly TRBD1 for D (6 bases). Germline V CDR1 and CDR2: SGHNT, YENEEA. The CDR3 is 15 residues long. The V end was cut by 6 bases, the J end by 4 bases, with 18 bases between. DNA of the CDR3: TGTGCCAGCAGTTCCCGGGCTCCCAGGGGAGAGACCCAGTACTTC. Encoded protein: CASSSRAPRGETQYF.

The genes are TRBV10-3 and TRBJ2-7; 9 bases map to TRBD1. Germline loops: CDR1 ENHRY, CDR2 SYGVKD. CDR3 size: 15 residues. With V trimmed by 6 bases and J by 1 base, 7 bases remained unmatched. The DNA for the CDR3 is TGTGCCATCAGCGGGACAGGGAGTTTGTCCTACGAGCAGTACTTC. It encodes CAISGTGSLSYEQYF.

V gene TRBV5-1 combines with J gene TRBJ2-5; TRBD2 matches at 10 bases. CDR3 length: 15 amino acids. In germline, CDR1 is SGHRS, CDR2 YFSETQ. Trimming took 0 bases from V and 5 from J; bases not matched to a gene: 4. CDR3 nucleotides: TGCGCCAGCAGCTTGGTCACTAGCGGGGCGGAGACCCAGTACTTC. It is translated as CASSLVTSGAETQYF.